A single sample gave rise to the 23 T cell receptor beta chains below, sequenced in a study of shared clonotypes between healthy human individuals. The table came from immunoSEQ multiplex PCR; TCRdb's copy has only in-frame clones and leaves some out. This table holds some 1 million clones, 60% to 80% found once. Sequences were obtained from memory CD4+ T cells sorted from blood. Subset denoted: CD45RA-negative fraction. The receptor source for this set is a man in his late teens or twenties in good health.

A word on this clone: This same CDR3 is encoded by further DNA sequences in the sample. This chain uses TRBV30 with TRBJ1-1; D is undetermined. The CDR3 sequence is 12 residues long. In germline, CDR1 is GTSNPN, CDR2 SVGIG (reference sequence). Trimming stripped 3 bases from V and 0 bases from J, with 5 bases between. This CDR3 is CAWRRLNTEAFF. As DNA, the CDR3 is TGTGCCTGGAGGAGGTTGAACACTGAAGCTTTCTTT.

V usage is TRBV11-2 and J usage is TRBJ2-3; possibly TRBD2 for D (5 bases). CDR1 and CDR2 (germline): SGHAT, FQNNGV. The CDR3 totals 15 residues. V lost 0 bases, J lost 5 bases, and 12 bases lay in between. Written as DNA, the CDR3 is TGTGCCAGCAGCTTAGATAGCGTCGAGGGAGATACGCAGTATTTT. Protein: CASSLDSVEGDTQYF.

The rearrangement uses TRBV4-1 and TRBJ2-7; the D gene is possibly TRBD2 (5 bases). V lost 5 bases, J lost 2 bases, and 13 bases lay in between. The V gene's germline CDR1 is MGHRA and CDR2 YSYEKL. The CDR3 extends over 14 amino acids. DNA of the CDR3: TGCGCCAGCAGCGCCTCTCGGGGTCCCTACGAGCAGTACTTC. Translation gives CASSASRGPYEQYF.

This clone was detected a few times. V is TRBV19 and J is TRBJ2-5; a weak D match, TRBD1 (5 bases). The CDR3 runs 13 residues. The V end lost 4 bases, the J end lost 5 bases, and 11 bases lay between the germline ends. Germline V lookup: CDR1 LNHDA, CDR2 SQIVND (reference sequence). The DNA of the CDR3 is TGTGCCAGTAGTACGCCCCGACAGGAGACCCAGTACTTC. Translation gives CASSTPRQETQYF.

The chain links TRBV5-5 to TRBJ2-7; D is ambiguous. Germline-derived CDR1 and CDR2 are SGHKS and YYEKEE (reference sequence). CDR3 length: 15 residues. V lost 0 bases, J lost 2 bases, and 12 bases lay in between. The CDR3: CASSLAGSRAYEQYF. The CDR3 DNA reads as TGTGCCAGCAGCTTGGCCGGGTCCCGCGCCTACGAGCAGTACTTC. The full variable domain, its missing parts supplied by reference TRBV5-5 and TRBJ2-7, is DAGVTQSPTHLIKTRGQQVTLRCSPISGHKSVSWYQQVLGQGPQFIFQYYEKEERGRGNFPDRFSARQFPNYSSELNVNALLLGDSALYLCASSLAGSRAYEQYFGPGTRLTVT.

The V and J genes are TRBV15 and TRBJ1-1, with 8 bases fitting TRBD1. Unmatched junction bases numbered 8, after V lost 1 base and J lost 7 bases. Germline CDR1 LNHNV, CDR2 YYDKDF (reference sequence). This CDR3 spans 15 amino acids. The CDR3 loop is CATSRARQGAVEAFF. CDR3 bases: TGTGCCACCAGCAGAGCTCGCCAGGGGGCTGTTGAAGCTTTCTTT.

The chain has TRBV2 and TRBJ1-5; D is undetermined. Looked up from germline, CDR1 is SNHLY and CDR2 is FYNNEI. The CDR3 runs 13 residues. Trimming shortened V by 10 bases and J by 7 bases, and 17 bases separated the two germline ends. The CDR3 sequence is CANSVVTVQPQHF. The CDR3 nucleotides are TGTGCCAATAGTGTCGTTACAGTACAGCCCCAGCATTTT.

The CDR3 coding sequence is TGTGCCAGCAGCTTAGGGGGGGTTATTCATGAGCAGTTCTTC. Encoded protein: CASSLGGVIHEQFF. V usage is TRBV11-3 and J usage is TRBJ2-1; D possibly corresponds to TRBD2 (6 bases). CDR3 size: 14 residues. The germline V gene encodes CDR1 SGHNT and CDR2 YENEEA. The germline V and J ends were trimmed by 1 base and 8 bases, with 12 bases remaining between them.

CDR3 region: CASSRRGEKLFF. CDR3 sequence (DNA): TGTGCCAGCAGCCGCAGGGGTGAAAAACTGTTTTTT. The chain has TRBV6-5 and TRBJ1-4, with TRBD1 as a possible D gene (6 bases). V was clipped by 6 bases and J by 7 bases, with 9 bases between them. Germline CDR1 MNHEY, CDR2 SVGAGI. The CDR3 is 12 residues long.

CDR3 residues: CASSTASDNEQFF. The CDR3 DNA reads TGTGCCAGCAGCACCGCTAGCGACAATGAGCAGTTCTTC. This chain links TRBV9 with TRBJ2-1; tentatively, D is TRBD2 (6 bases). The CDR3 spans 13 residues. Per the germline V gene, CDR1 is SGDLS and CDR2 is YYNGEE. V was cut by 4 bases and J by 5 bases, with 10 bases left in between. The whole variable domain, remainder taken from reference TRBV9 and TRBJ2-1, is DSGVTQTPKHLITATGQRVTLRCSPRSGDLSVYWYQQSLDQGLQFLIQYYNGEERAKGNILERFSAQQFPDLHSELNLSSLELGDSALYFCASSTASDNEQFFGPGTRLTVL.

V is TRBV12-5 and J is TRBJ2-6; D gene ambiguous. This CDR3 is built from 18 residues. V lost 0 bases to trimming and J lost 3 bases, with 15 bases between them. The V gene's germline CDR1 is LGHNT and CDR2 FRNRAP. CDR3 region: CASGLVPIHGRGANVLTF. CDR3 nucleotides: TGTGCTAGTGGTTTGGTACCGATACACGGGCGTGGGGCCAACGTCCTGACTTTC. The full variable domain, its missing parts supplied by reference TRBV12-5 and TRBJ2-6, is DARVTQTPRHKVTEMGQEVTMRCQPILGHNTVFWYRQTMMQGLELLAYFRNRAPLDDSGMPKDRFSAEMPDATLATLKIQPSEPRDSAVYFCASGLVPIHGRGANVLTFGAGSRLTVL.

This chain joins TRBV7-2 and TRBJ2-7; 7 bases fit TRBD2. Germline trimming cut 1 base from V and 2 bases from J; bases unmatched to any gene: 2. Germline V gives CDR1 SGHTA, CDR2 FQGNSA. The CDR3 loop spans 14 amino acids. The CDR3 DNA reads TGTGCCAGCAGCTTAGACGCGGGGGCCTACGAGCAGTACTTC. This translates into CASSLDAGAYEQYF.

The chain recombines TRBV5-4 with TRBJ1-3, with D unclear. The germline V gene encodes CDR1 SGHNT and CDR2 YYREEE (reference sequence). The CDR3 has 15 residues. Deletions cut 4 bases from V and 0 bases from J, with 11 bases between. The CDR3 DNA is TGTGCCAGCAGCGTAGACCGATACTCTGGAAACACCATATATTTT. It encodes CASSVDRYSGNTIYF.

V and J are TRBV6-6 and TRBJ1-1; no definite D call. CDR1 MNHNY and CDR2 SVGAGI come from the germline V gene (reference sequence). The CDR3 has 13 residues. V was cut by 5 bases and J by 4 bases, with 11 bases left in between. The CDR3 reads CASSKVLSTEAFF. The DNA for the CDR3 is TGTGCCAGCAGTAAGGTCCTCAGCACTGAAGCTTTCTTT.

Written as DNA, the CDR3 is TGTGCCAGCAGCACAGGACTAGCGGCCCAGACGCAGTATTTT. Amino acid sequence: CASSTGLAAQTQYF. This sequence joins TRBV7-2 and TRBJ2-3; 10 positions match TRBD2. The V and J ends lost 5 bases and 9 bases, in that order; junction bases with no gene match: 8. Germline values: CDR1 SGHTA, CDR2 FQGNSA. This CDR3 has 14 amino acids.

V and J are TRBV5-6 and TRBJ2-1; possible D gene TRBD1, 5 bases. From germline, CDR1 is SGHDT and CDR2 YYEEEE. The CDR3 sequence is 12 residues long. The V and J ends lost 0 bases and 14 bases respectively, with 12 bases between them. CDR3 bases: TGTGCCAGCAGCTTGGTGGCAGGGTGGGAGTTCTTC. Its protein is CASSLVAGWEFF.

The J gene is TRBJ2-3, the V gene TRBV13; TRBD2 matches at 13 bases. Trimming took 5 bases from V and 2 from J; bases not matched to a gene: 4. The germline V gene encodes CDR1 PRHDT and CDR2 FYEKMQ (reference sequence). The CDR3 has 16 residues. The CDR3 region has the DNA TGTGCCAGCAGCCGGGGACTAGCGGGGATCACAGATACGCAGTATTTT. Translation: CASSRGLAGITDTQYF.

In this sample, this clone turned up once. This chain connects TRBV6-5 to TRBJ1-5, with unresolved D. CDR1 MNHEY and CDR2 SVGAGI come from the germline V gene. Trimming took off 2 bases at V and 3 bases at J, with 11 bases between the two ends. This CDR3 spans 15 amino acids. The CDR3 DNA reads TGTGCCAGCAGTTACGGCGCCGGGCTCAATCAGCCCCAGCATTTT. This gives the protein CASSYGAGLNQPQHF.

In the case of this clone: This same CDR3 is encoded by further DNA sequences in the sample. The gene calls are TRBV5-1 and TRBJ2-3, with D maybe TRBD2 (5 bases). CDR1 and CDR2 (germline): SGHRS, YFSETQ. V lost 0 bases to trimming and J lost 0 bases, with 11 bases between them. CDR3 length: 16 residues. CDR3: CASSLGRVASTDTQYF. The DNA for the CDR3 is TGCGCCAGCAGCTTGGGGCGGGTTGCTAGCACAGATACGCAGTATTTT.

This clone was picked up a small number of times. The V gene is TRBV5-5, the J gene TRBJ2-5; 9 bases match TRBD1. V shed 7 bases, J shed 2 bases, and the junction held 6 bases outside the gene matches. This CDR3 contains 14 residues. In germline, CDR1 is SGHKS, CDR2 YYEKEE (reference sequence). The DNA for the CDR3 is TGTGCCAGCCACCTACAGGGGGCGCAAGAGACCCAGTACTTC. Translation gives CASHLQGAQETQYF.

The V call is TRBV5-1, the J call TRBJ2-3, with 9 bases that match TRBD1. CDR1 and CDR2 from the germline V gene are SGHRS and YFSETQ. V gave up 6 bases and J gave up 2 bases; unmatched junction bases: 7. The CDR3 covers 15 residues. The CDR3 DNA sequence: TGCGCCAGCAAACCAGGGACAGGGATCACAGATACGCAGTATTTT. Translated, it gives CASKPGTGITDTQYF.

CDR3 region: CASSRGQSNTEAFF. CDR3 nucleotide sequence: TGCGCCAGCAGCCGCGGACAGAGTAACACTGAAGCTTTCTTT. V gene TRBV5-1 combines with J gene TRBJ1-1, with D tentatively TRBD1 (6 bases). This CDR3 is 14 amino acids long. Germline values: CDR1 SGHRS, CDR2 YFSETQ. V lost 4 bases and J 2 bases, leaving 12 bases between the germline ends.

This chain joins TRBV5-5 and TRBJ2-6; 9 bases fit TRBD2. Germline V gene data show CDR1 as SGHKS and CDR2 as YYEKEE (reference sequence). J lost 0 bases, V lost 1 base, and 8 bases had no gene match. The CDR3 length is 19 residues. CDR3 DNA: TGTGCCAGCAGCTTGTGGGTAGCGGGGGAGGGCTCTGGGGCCAACGTCCTGACTTTC. Protein sequence: CASSLWVAGEGSGANVLTF.